A single TCR beta chain is shown here with its context. Its antigen specificity is not known. The input lacks base qualities; no much larger clone sits a single base away. The data derive from a study of cytomegalovirus exposure and HLA in healthy donors (dated by TCRdb to the late 2010s). Background for the entire study: According to an earlier analysis of 587 of the donors, about 190 million T cells yielded some 120 million unique TCR beta sequences and about 300 Gb of sequence data. About 300 gigabases of sequencing data and about 92 million unique TCR sequences made up an early release that covered approximately 650 HLA-typed donors. Of the 300 to 500 genotyped donors, 80% to 90% were placed in the genetic ancestry cluster associated with self-reported Caucasian donors. The study aimed to test whether signatures of past pathogen exposure could be identified by cataloging public T cell receptors. Using immunosequencing, the study profiled T cell repertoires from roughly 650 subjects and related those repertoires to cytomegalovirus serostatus. Along with the approximately 700-subject first cohort, a separate validation cohort of more than 90 different subjects was used. To predict cytomegalovirus infection status, the study combined high-throughput TCR immunosequencing, statistical association of individual TCRs with disease status, and machine learning. To study patterns of TCR occurrence, a later analysis re-analyzed previously published TCR beta repertoires from 700 or so donors and added high-resolution HLA genotyping. Rather than using new phenotypic data, the later analysis identified candidate immune exposures from TCR beta sequences and from how often those sequences occurred across donors. An earlier analysis of 500 to 750 of the donors applied high-throughput TCR beta sequencing to assess whether each TCR beta V gene segment acted as functional or pseudogenic. Donor age, sex, ethnicity and CMV serostatus were compiled alongside the repertoire data. In a later genetic analysis, genome-wide SNP genotypes for about three fifths of the roughly 670 donors were used, and that subset was treated as a discovery cohort. All discovery cohort repertoires had been generated on a single sequencing platform. Class I and class II HLA loci were covered by the typing at four-digit resolution. The number of donors typed differed by locus, with 629-630 for A, B, C, DRB1 and DQB1, roughly 550 for DQA1, over 600 for DPA1, and 472 for DPB1. Five DR-DQ haplotypes were treated as single units for association and clustering because of strong linkage in the cohort. Across approximately 400 genotyped donors of the cohort, an average of roughly 230,000 unique TCR beta nucleotide sequences per donor were sequenced, and roughly a sixth of those sequences were non-productive. General study outcomes and caveats: In a later analysis, HLA-associated TCR beta chains showed more clonal expansion and lower generation probabilities than non-associated chains that were equally common. Because counts were too low, more than 15 rarely observed V segments, including chromosome 9 orphons, were excluded from the earlier analysis of 500 to 700 of the donors. In an earlier analysis of 587 of the donors, most TCR beta V segments appeared in productive rearrangements about 90% or about 30% of the time, broadly matching IMGT annotations. A group of highly shared sequence variants was considered likely to be a technical artifact of the sequencing pipeline. Across donors, most TCR sequences were observed very rarely, whereas some public TCRs were present in many individuals. In a later analysis, several top co-occurrence clusters were reported to appear linked to parvovirus B19, influenza, CMV and Epstein-Barr virus. Roughly uniform sequencing depth across donors was assumed in presence/absence analyses, although this assumption may not hold. According to a later analysis, TCR association rates differed among HLA loci, with DRB1 alleles showing the most associated TCRs and HLA-C alleles showing the fewest. In a later analysis, more than 15,000 TCR beta sequences were associated with specific HLA alleles at a false discovery rate of 0.05. According to the authors, the approach could potentially be generalized to other disease states and immunological phenotypes. According to a later analysis, most CMV-associated TCR beta chains appeared to be HLA-restricted, and the HLA associations seemed to be driven largely by CMV exposure. The 87-base-pair reads could not distinguish some IMGT-functional V segments, including TRBV6-2 and TRBV6-3, so those segments were excluded. Only TCR beta chains were sequenced in this cohort, and the absence of alpha or paired-chain data limited detectable features. When HLA alleles, especially DR and DQ, strongly co-occurred, TCR associations were difficult to assign to individual alleles. According to a later genetic analysis, donors in an Asian-associated ancestry cluster had fewer N-insertions in productive TCRs than the approximately 700-donor mean. The study gave a list of some 150 TCR beta chains associated with cytomegalovirus. A later genetic analysis associated a missense DCLRE1C variant with V-gene and J-gene trimming of TCR beta chains, and an independent cohort replicated the association. Because HLA typing was unavailable for some donors at each locus, only the typed subset was used in association tests. For the cohort, immune exposure information was limited to CMV serostatus. Linkage disequilibrium might explain the correlated functional status among segregating V segments, but an unknown experimental factor could not be excluded. In vitro tests confirmed that a few of the cytomegalovirus-associated TCR beta chains recognize cytomegalovirus antigens. Cytomegalovirus status was reported to be diagnosed by the classifier with high specificity and sensitivity in both the original and validation cohorts. A further reported finding was that TCR beta sequences accurately predicted the HLA-A and HLA-B alleles for most subjects in the first cohort.

Libraries were prepared through the immunoSEQ multiplex PCR assay. A mixture of 60 forward primers for TCR Vbeta segments and 13 reverse primers for TCR Jbeta segments was used in the multiplex PCR. The CDR3 region of rearranged TCR beta genes was amplified from genomic DNA by a multiplex PCR assay. The Illumina HiSeq System was used to sequence the amplified TCR beta libraries as 87-base-pair reads. Processing in the source paper ran as follows. Across the 700 or so repertoires, a later analysis counted some 81 million unique TCR beta chains, roughly 11 million of which were shared by at least two donors. Raw reads were error-corrected and collapsed into unique sequences with a nearest-neighbor algorithm that merged closely related sequences to remove PCR and sequencing errors. Alignment of CDR3 sequences to IMGT reference sequences was used to assign V, D and J gene segments. For a sequence to be retained, a match of at least six nucleotides was required to both a V gene segment and a J gene segment. Rearrangements were classified as productive when the CDR3 lacked stop codons and remained in frame with V and J, and all other rearrangements were classified as non-productive. Following IMGT convention, CDR3 was defined as the stretch from the second conserved V-encoded cysteine to the conserved J-encoded phenylalanine. Sequences without an unambiguous match to a single V gene segment were excluded from the earlier analysis of 450 to 650 of the donors. An earlier analysis of several hundred of the donors called V segments functional above 56.7% productive rearrangements and segregating when the between-donor standard deviation exceeded 5%. A statistical classification framework was built for diagnosing cytomegalovirus status from the catalog of TCR beta chain sequences. In a later analysis, V and J genes were assigned by comparing TCR nucleotide sequences against IMGT/GENE-DB human TR gene sequences. The TCRdist pipeline was used in a later analysis to assign CDR3 sequences and most-parsimonious VDJ recombination scenarios. In a later analysis, each TCR beta chain was defined by its CDR3 amino acid sequence together with its V-gene family, and reads lacking a unique V-gene family were excluded. To address suspected cross-contamination and a sequencing artifact, a later analysis removed approximately 600 highly shared, low-generation-probability nucleotide sequences. In a later analysis, a clonal expansion index for each public chain was calculated from normalized within-repertoire ranks of inferred template counts. Generation probabilities in a later analysis came from a VDJ recombination model fitted to out-of-frame rearrangements, and those results were checked against IGoR. In a later analysis, hypergeometric tests were used to score TCR-TCR, TCR-HLA and TCR-CMV co-occurrence, with a repertoire-size bias correction applied to TCR pairs. To estimate false discovery rates, a later analysis permuted the HLA or CMV assignments 20 times. In a later analysis, co-occurring TCRs were grouped using DBSCAN, with TCRdist sequence similarity added in when clustering inside HLA-allele-positive subsets. Repertoires with fewer than 30,000 or more than 120,000 public chains were left out of co-occurrence clustering, as were about five repertoires with anomalous nucleotide sharing. TCRdb took this table from immuneACCESS and kept in-frame rearrangements with V and J called. Such tables lack part of the clones; where checked against another copy, unresolved V genes explain under half of the gap, and the rest is unexplained. The V and J calls and clone size are taken from that table; D and trimming were inferred from the DNA. The sample table shows roughly 140,000 clones, and 60% to 85% are seen once. 2.8% of the sample goes to the ten largest clones.

The cohort consisted of 670 or so healthy bone marrow donors. At the time of sampling, all cohort members were nominally healthy, though unrecorded immune exposures were likely present. The donor was CMV seronegative and was included in the group of 352 seronegative cohort members. Every donor gave a peripheral blood sample, and the peripheral blood mononuclear cells from that sample were used for TCR beta sequencing. Genomic DNA extraction from the blood cell samples was performed with the Qiagen DNeasy Blood Extraction Kit. The CDR3 numbers 14 residues from cysteine through phenylalanine. Here the CDR3 DNA is all that survives: 42 bases in frame from base 1. The germline V gene (reference sequence) sets CDR1 to LNHDA and CDR2 to SQIVND. V and J lose 1 base and 4 bases, and a span of 10 bases separates them.

The sequence links TRBV19 to TRBJ1-1; no D gene is confidently identified. Sequences were obtained from PBMCs. This receptor was identified in a male donor in good health and CMV-seronegative. The nucleotide sequence reads TGTGCCAGTAGTATAGGTGCGGCATTCACTGAAGCTTTCTTT. It translates to CASSIGAAFTEAFF.